The sequence of this T cell receptor beta chain was determined in a study of T cell clonotyping in hematopoietic cell transplantation. Note on this clone: Its specificity is unknown.

Trimming removed 4 bases from V and 0 bases from J; junction bases left unmatched: 12. This CDR3 comprises 17 residues. Germline V gene sequence: CDR1 SGHRS, CDR2 YFSETQ. The study's findings and limits: CD4 and CD8 repertoire contributions could not be separated without sorting. Recipient TCR diversity dropped after transplant; expanded clonotypes rose from day 30 to 180. At the given depth, recipient repertoires were over 95% de novo clonotypes.

Some clones are missing from TCRdb's copy, which holds only in-frame ones; the method was immunoSEQ multiplex PCR. The sample consists of 6,500 to 8,500 clones, approximately 92% of them appearing once. Blood collection times were about day -28 and days 30, 100, 180 posttransplant. The clonotype was recovered from a female patient aged 45-65 years who had an allogeneic stem cell transplant from an unrelated donor, so the T cells may come from the graft donor. Some clones in this sample may be carry-over from other donors' samples. This chain joins TRBV5-1 and TRBJ2-5; 7 nucleotides agree with TRBD2. The sequences come from PBMCs, collected 180 days after allogeneic stem cell transplant. The CDR3, as DNA: TGCGCCAGCAGCCTCCCCTCAGCGGGGTACAACCAAGAGACCCAGTACTTC. As protein: CASSLPSAGYNQETQYF.